The rows below give T cell receptor beta chains drawn from one sample of a study of prognosis after radiotherapy for stage I lung cancer. Using its own MiXCR run on the multiplex PCR reads, TCRdb lists one record per CDR3 protein. The sample consists of nearly 35,000 distinct CDR3 sequences, under 40% of them appearing once. The source was PBMCs, collected before or after stereotactic body radiation therapy (not recorded which). The receptors derive from a donor over 45 with non-small cell lung cancer. The CDR3 runs from the conserved cysteine through the conserved F or W. Each record gives: D gene, V gene, clone size, J gene, CDR3 DNA, CDR3 protein. D genes are given only for firm matches. Clone size is given for some rows only: seen once, a few or many times, or a class if the clone is expanded.

.,TRBV6-1,.,TRBJ2-1,TGTGCCAGCAGTGGGAATTACAATGAGCAGTTCTTC,CASSGNYNEQFF
.,TRBV4-1,many,TRBJ1-3,TGCGCCAGCAGTGACGGGGGAAACACCATATATTTT,CASSDGGNTIYF
TRBD1,TRBV5-4,many,TRBJ1-4,TGTGCCAGCAGCGACACCCACAGGGGTGAAAATGAAAAACTGTTTTTT,CASSDTHRGENEKLFF
.,TRBV3-1,.,TRBJ1-2,TGTGCCAGCAGCCAAGGGACATACGGCTACACCTTC,CASSQGTYGYTF
TRBD2,TRBV5-1,.,TRBJ2-1,TGCGCCAGCAGCCCGGGACTAGCGGGACATGATGGGCAGTTCTTC,CASSPGLAGHDGQFF
.,TRBV5-1,many,TRBJ2-1,TGCGCCACCTCGGGACCAGGGGATTCCTACAATGAGCAGTTCTTC,CATSGPGDSYNEQFF
.,TRBV5-1,many,TRBJ2-4,TGCGCCAGCAGCTTGGGTCCCCTGGTCCCCGTCCAAAACATTCAGTACTTC,CASSLGPLVPVQNIQYF
.,TRBV2,many,TRBJ1-6,TGTGCCAGCAGAGCCAGATACGGAGAAAATTCACCCCTCCACTTT,CASRARYGENSPLHF
.,TRBV6-2/TRBV6-3,.,TRBJ1-5,TGTGCCAGCAGTGATAGGGAGGATCATCCCCAGCATTTT,CASSDREDHPQHF
.,TRBV6-2/TRBV6-3,many,TRBJ1-2,TGTGCCAGCAGTCGAGACAGCTATGGCTACACCTTC,CASSRDSYGYTF
.,TRBV9,many,TRBJ1-6,TGTGCCAGCAGCGTAGCATCCATCGGCAGTGATAATTCACCCCTCCACTTT,CASSVASIGSDNSPLHF
.,TRBV7-9,many,TRBJ2-1,TGTGCCAGCAGCTACGGGACGGACAATGAGCAGTTCTTC,CASSYGTDNEQFF
.,TRBV7-2,.,TRBJ2-7,TGTGCCAGCAGCTTAGTAGGTTCGGGGGACTACGAGCAGTACTTC,CASSLVGSGDYEQYF
TRBD1,TRBV12-3/TRBV12-4,.,TRBJ1-3,TGTGCCACTGGACAGGGGGTGGGTGGAAACACCATATATTTT,CATGQGVGGNTIYF
.,TRBV19,.,TRBJ2-2,TGTGCCAGTAGTCCCATGGGGTGTACCGGGGAGCTGTTTTTT,CASSPMGCTGELFF
.,TRBV12-3/TRBV12-4,once,TRBJ2-2,TGTGCCAGCAGTTTAGCCGGCTTCCTCGGCGGGGAGCTGTTTTTT,CASSLAGFLGGELFF
.,TRBV19,many,TRBJ2-2,TGTGCCAGTATCGCCCCTCAGGGCTCGGGCACCGGGGAGCTGTTTTTT,CASIAPQGSGTGELFF
TRBD2,TRBV5-1,many,TRBJ2-3,TGCGCCAGCAGCACCGGTGGGGGGGGGGTCACAGATACGCAGTATTTT,CASSTGGGGVTDTQYF
TRBD1,TRBV3-1,many,TRBJ2-5,TGTGCCAGCAGAGGCCCGGGACAGGGGTTCCAAGAGACCCAGTACTTC,CASRGPGQGFQETQYF
.,TRBV20-1,many,TRBJ1-5,TGCAGTGCTGTACAGGAACGAGGCAATCAGCCCCAGCATTTT,CSAVQERGNQPQHF
.,TRBV12-3/TRBV12-4,medium-sized,TRBJ1-2,TGTGCCAGCAGTTTCCGAAGAGGCGGCTACACCTTC,CASSFRRGGYTF
.,TRBV19,many,TRBJ1-1,TGTACCAGTAGTATTCTTCTAACGAACACTGAAGCTTTCTTT,CTSSILLTNTEAFF
.,TRBV3-1,.,TRBJ2-5,TGTGCCAGCAGCCAAGATGGGCGGGGACGAGAGACCCAGTACTTC,CASSQDGRGRETQYF
TRBD2,TRBV4-1,many,TRBJ2-3,TGCGCCAGCAGCCAACCCCCAGCGGGAGTGGGTAGAAATACGCAGTATTTT,CASSQPPAGVGRNTQYF
.,TRBV11-2,.,TRBJ2-1,TGTGCCAGCAGTTCCCGGAGTCAGCTAAACAATGAGCAGTTCTTC,CASSSRSQLNNEQFF
TRBD1,TRBV16,many,TRBJ2-7,TGTGCCAGCAGCCGAACGGGACAGTCCTACGAGCAGTACTTC,CASSRTGQSYEQYF
.,TRBV5-5,many,TRBJ2-2,TGTGCCAGCAGCTTGGCCAGGGGCACTAACACCGGGGAGCTGTTTTTT,CASSLARGTNTGELFF
.,TRBV3-1,.,TRBJ2-5,TGTGCCAGCAGCCGCCGGACAGGAGGGGTCCAAGAGGCCCAGTACTTC,CASSRRTGGVQEAQYF
TRBD2,TRBV6-2/TRBV6-3,.,TRBJ2-3,TGTGCCAGCATTGTTAGGACTAGCGTGAGGGACACAGATACGCAGTATTTT,CASIVRTSVRDTDTQYF
.,TRBV11-2,medium-sized,TRBJ1-1,TGTGCCAGCAGCTTCGGACAGCGGAACACTGAAGCTTTCTTT,CASSFGQRNTEAFF
TRBD2,TRBV12-3/TRBV12-4,.,TRBJ2-7,TGTGCCAGCAGTCGGGGACTAGTCTACGAGCAGTACTTC,CASSRGLVYEQYF
.,TRBV20-1,.,TRBJ2-6,TGCAGTGCTAGAACCCCTGGGGCCAACGTCCTGACTTTC,CSARTPGANVLTF
TRBD1,TRBV28,.,TRBJ1-2,TGTGCCAGCAGTCAGGACAGGGCTAACTATGGCTACACCTTC,CASSQDRANYGYTF
TRBD1,TRBV6-6,many,TRBJ2-2,TGTGCCAGCAGTTACTCGCGACAGGGGATCACCGGGGAGCTGTTTTTT,CASSYSRQGITGELFF
.,TRBV4-1,many,TRBJ1-3,TGCGCCAGCAGCCAAGGAACCCCCTTTAGGGCGGACGGAAACACCATATATTTT,CASSQGTPFRADGNTIYF
.,TRBV7-3,many,TRBJ2-1,TGTGCCAGCAGCTTAAATACCCGGGACATTCAGTTCTTC,CASSLNTRDIQFF
TRBD1,TRBV27,.,TRBJ1-1,TGTGCCAGCAGCCAGACAGGGAACGAGGCTTTCTTT,CASSQTGNEAFF
TRBD1,TRBV7-2,many,TRBJ2-7,TGTGCCAGCAGCCCAGGGACAGGGATTGTCCACGAGCAGTACTTC,CASSPGTGIVHEQYF
.,TRBV9,many,TRBJ2-3,TGTGCCAGCAGCGTAGTGGCAGGGGCTGGCACAGATACGCAGTATTTT,CASSVVAGAGTDTQYF
.,TRBV9,medium-sized,TRBJ1-1,TGTGCCAGCAGCCCAGAGGGAGTTGAAGCTTTCTTT,CASSPEGVEAFF
.,TRBV4-1,many,TRBJ1-4,TGCGCCAGCAGCCAAGACCTGGGGCGGAGGACTAATGAAAAACTGTTTTTT,CASSQDLGRRTNEKLFF
TRBD2,TRBV19,many,TRBJ2-1,TGTGCCAGTAGTATAATAGAAGCGGGAGGGGTGAATGAGCAGTTCTTC,CASSIIEAGGVNEQFF
TRBD1,TRBV20-1,.,TRBJ2-3,TGCAGTGCTAGGGGGGGACAGGGGTGGGCAGATACGCAGTATTTT,CSARGGQGWADTQYF
TRBD1,TRBV3-1,many,TRBJ1-4,TGTGCCAGCAGCCAGACAGGGAGCCCAACTAATGAAAAACTGTTTTTT,CASSQTGSPTNEKLFF
TRBD1,TRBV28,many,TRBJ1-5,TGTGCCAGCAGTTTTCCGACTCAGGGGGCTCAGCCCCAGCATTTT,CASSFPTQGAQPQHF
.,TRBV6-1,few,TRBJ2-1,TGTGCCAGCAGTGAAGCGCAGTGGGCTTTTGAGCAGTTCTTC,CASSEAQWAFEQFF
.,TRBV6-1,.,TRBJ1-1,TGTGCCAGCAGTCCGGACAGCCACACTGAAGCTTTCTTT,CASSPDSHTEAFF
TRBD2,TRBV7-9,many,TRBJ2-3,TGTGCCAGCAGCTATTCTAGCGGGGGGGCAGATACGCAGTATTTT,CASSYSSGGADTQYF
TRBD2,TRBV12-3/TRBV12-4,.,TRBJ2-7,TGTGCCAGCAGTTCTAGCGGTAGCACCTACGACCAGTACTTC,CASSSSGSTYDQYF
.,TRBV10-3,.,TRBJ2-7,TGTGCAATCAATGAAAGACAGGGGTCGTTGCGGGAGAAGTACTTC,CAINERQGSLREKYF
.,TRBV6-4,.,TRBJ1-5,TGTGCCAGCAGGGTTGGTGGTAGCAATCATCCCCAGCATTTT,CASRVGGSNHPQHF
.,TRBV28,.,TRBJ2-7,TGTGCCAGCGGTTTACGCTTGCCGGGGCCAGATGAGCAGTACTTC,CASGLRLPGPDEQYF
.,TRBV5-1,many,TRBJ2-2,TGCGCCAGCAGCGAGGAGTCGAACACCGGGGAGCTGTTTTTT,CASSEESNTGELFF
.,TRBV6-2/TRBV6-3,once,TRBJ1-1,TGTGCCAGCAGTGACTGGGCGGGAACCCAGAACACTGAAGCTTTCTTT,CASSDWAGTQNTEAFF